This is a list of T cell receptor beta chains from one sample in a study of cytomegalovirus exposure and HLA in healthy donors. Profiling relied on immunoSEQ multiplex PCR, and the TCRdb table lists in-frame clones only, not all of them. The data contain 300,000 or so clones, 70% to 90% of them seen just once; the ten biggest clones take up about 2%. The sample was PBMCs. Source of these receptors: a middle-aged woman in good health and CMV-seropositive. Each CDR3 is given with its conserved first and last residue. The D gene is left open where the match is weak. Size is stated for part of the rows, as once, few or many counts, or as a class when the clone is expanded.

clone_size: .
j_call: TRBJ1-4
d_call: .
v_call: TRBV4-3
cdr3_nt: TGCGCCAGCAGCCAAAGATCAGGGTCCGGCGAAAAACTGTTTTTT
cdr3_aa: CASSQRSGSGEKLFF

clone_size: .
j_call: TRBJ2-4
d_call: TRBD1
v_call: TRBV29-1
cdr3_nt: TGCAGCGTTGTTGGTCAGGGGGCGCCCATTCAGTACTTC
cdr3_aa: CSVVGQGAPIQYF

clone_size: .
j_call: TRBJ1-1
d_call: .
v_call: TRBV9
cdr3_nt: TGTGCCAGCAGCGTAGTGGGTCAGGGGAACACTGAAGCTTTCTTT
cdr3_aa: CASSVVGQGNTEAFF

clone_size: .
j_call: TRBJ2-7
d_call: .
v_call: TRBV27
cdr3_nt: TGTGCCACTGGGGAAAGGAGGAACGAGCAGTACTTC
cdr3_aa: CATGERRNEQYF

clone_size: .
j_call: TRBJ2-7
d_call: .
v_call: TRBV9
cdr3_nt: TGTGCCAGCAGCGTAGACCTAGCCGCAGAGTCCTACGAGCAGTACTTC
cdr3_aa: CASSVDLAAESYEQYF

clone_size: .
j_call: TRBJ2-6
d_call: .
v_call: TRBV10-3
cdr3_nt: TGTGCCATCACCACAGACGGCTCTGGGGCCAACGTCCTGACTTTC
cdr3_aa: CAITTDGSGANVLTF

clone_size: .
j_call: TRBJ2-1
d_call: .
v_call: TRBV28
cdr3_nt: TGTGCCAGCAGTTTTATGCGGTCCGCTAACGAGAGAGAGCAGTTCTTC
cdr3_aa: CASSFMRSANEREQFF

clone_size: .
j_call: TRBJ2-1
d_call: TRBD2
v_call: TRBV11-3
cdr3_nt: TGTGCCAGCAGCCCAATAGCGGGAGTTGTAGGTGAGCAGTTCTTC
cdr3_aa: CASSPIAGVVGEQFF

clone_size: .
j_call: TRBJ2-3
d_call: TRBD2
v_call: TRBV5-1
cdr3_nt: TGCGCCAGCAGCTTGCCTAGCGGGACCGGGGGAACAGATACGCAGTATTTT
cdr3_aa: CASSLPSGTGGTDTQYF

clone_size: once
j_call: TRBJ1-2
d_call: .
v_call: TRBV5-5
cdr3_nt: TGTGCCAGCAGCTTTATGAGGGCAGGAGCTAACTATGGCTACACCTTC
cdr3_aa: CASSFMRAGANYGYTF

clone_size: once
j_call: TRBJ1-1
d_call: .
v_call: TRBV4-2
cdr3_nt: TGTGCCAGCAGCCAAGAGCCTGAGGGCCGGGCTGAAGCTTTCTTT
cdr3_aa: CASSQEPEGRAEAFF

clone_size: .
j_call: TRBJ2-7
d_call: TRBD2
v_call: TRBV6-6
cdr3_nt: TGTGCCAGCGGGAGGGCCGGCTCCTACGAGCAGTACTTC
cdr3_aa: CASGRAGSYEQYF

clone_size: .
j_call: TRBJ2-1
d_call: TRBD2
v_call: TRBV7-2
cdr3_nt: TGTGCCAGCAGGCTAGCGGGAGTAAGGGCGGCCTACAATGAGCAGTTCTTC
cdr3_aa: CASRLAGVRAAYNEQFF

clone_size: .
j_call: TRBJ2-3
d_call: .
v_call: TRBV14
cdr3_nt: TGCGCCAGCAGCCAAGCACCAGGACAACTCGGTTATACGCAGTATTTT
cdr3_aa: CASSQAPGQLGYTQYF

clone_size: .
j_call: TRBJ2-6
d_call: .
v_call: TRBV4-2
cdr3_nt: TGTGCCAGCAGCCAAAACGGGGGTGCCGGGGCCAACGTCCTGACTTTC
cdr3_aa: CASSQNGGAGANVLTF

clone_size: .
j_call: TRBJ1-2
d_call: TRBD1
v_call: TRBV5-1
cdr3_nt: TGCGCCAGCAGCTGGACAGGGGGTACGAGCTATGGCTACACCTTC
cdr3_aa: CASSWTGGTSYGYTF

clone_size: .
j_call: TRBJ2-3
d_call: TRBD1
v_call: TRBV7-9
cdr3_nt: TGTGCCAGCAGCCTGCGGACAGGGCCCACAGATACGCAGTATTTT
cdr3_aa: CASSLRTGPTDTQYF

clone_size: .
j_call: TRBJ1-2
d_call: .
v_call: TRBV28
cdr3_nt: TGTGCCAGCAGCCCTGACAGTTTACTTTTCTATGGCTACACCTTC
cdr3_aa: CASSPDSLLFYGYTF

clone_size: .
j_call: TRBJ2-7
d_call: TRBD1
v_call: TRBV7-8
cdr3_nt: TGTGCCAGCAGCTTAGCGGGAGGGACAGGGTCATACGAGCAGTACTTC
cdr3_aa: CASSLAGGTGSYEQYF

clone_size: once
j_call: TRBJ1-2
d_call: .
v_call: TRBV2
cdr3_nt: TGTGCCAGCAGGGATACAGGGAACTATGGCTACACCTTC
cdr3_aa: CASRDTGNYGYTF

clone_size: few
j_call: TRBJ1-3
d_call: TRBD1
v_call: TRBV5-5
cdr3_nt: TGTGCCAGCAGCGGGGGACAGGGTTTCTCAGGAAACACCATATATTTT
cdr3_aa: CASSGGQGFSGNTIYF

clone_size: .
j_call: TRBJ2-7
d_call: .
v_call: TRBV6-5
cdr3_nt: TGTGCCAGCAGTTCGTGGACAGATAATAGGGGATACGAGCAGTACTTC
cdr3_aa: CASSSWTDNRGYEQYF

clone_size: .
j_call: TRBJ2-1
d_call: .
v_call: TRBV28
cdr3_nt: TGTGCCAGCACAAACGGGGACAAAAACAATGAGCAGTTCTTC
cdr3_aa: CASTNGDKNNEQFF